This entry is about one T cell receptor (beta chain). The data are from a study of blood T cell repertoires in COVID-19. Study information: Some COVID-19 samples were acute and others convalescent; all came from the United States, Italy and Spain. PBMCs, B-cell-depleted T cells, or T cells provided the cDNA or gDNA that made up the material.

The ends were cut back, 4 bases at V and 3 bases at J, with 30 bases in the middle. CDR1 and CDR2 (germline): GTSNPN, SVGIG (reference sequence). CDR3 length equals 19 residues. Per the original data handling: How many nucleated cells were present was estimated from reference gene primer amplification. Produced via immunoSEQ multiplex PCR; TCRdb's table is partial and in-frame only. V and J calls plus clone size are reproduced from that table; the DNA served to infer D and trimming. The data show nearly 65,000 clones, about 81% seen once. The sequenced material came from peripheral blood. The chain carries TRBV30 and TRBJ1-1; D might be TRBD1 (6 bases). The receptor comes from a human donor in a cohort sampled during active COVID-19. This CDR3 is CAWKRQRISGWTDDTEAFF. The DNA for the CDR3 is TGTGCCTGGAAACGCCAACGGATCTCTGGATGGACAGACGACACTGAAGCTTTCTTT. The complete variable domain, with remaining parts taken from reference TRBV30 and TRBJ1-1, reads SQTIHQWPATLVQPVGSPLSLECTVEGTSNPNLYWYRQAAGRGLQLLFYSVGIGQISSEVPQNLSASRPQDRQFILSSKKLLLSDSGFYLCAWKRQRISGWTDDTEAFFGQGTRLTVV.